The clone carrying this TCR beta chain was seen just once. Its matching antigen is unknown. 13 Jbeta primers and 60 Vbeta primers were used for the PCR. Profiling relied on immunoSEQ multiplex PCR, and the TCRdb table lists in-frame clones only, not all of them. This table has 130,000 or so clones, approximately 82% appearing once. This sample was taken from a study of cytomegalovirus exposure and HLA in healthy donors. Study results and caveats: Later analysis associated a missense DCLRE1C variant with TCR beta V- and J-gene trimming.

The origin of this receptor is a woman between 40 and 55 years old in good health and CMV-seronegative. The specimen sequenced was PBMCs.

CDR3: CASSHPGVSSYEQYF. The CDR3 region has the DNA TGCGCCAGCAGCCACCCCGGGGTGAGCTCCTACGAGCAGTACTTC. This sequence joins TRBV4-1 and TRBJ2-7; D may be TRBD2 (5 bases). The CDR3 sequence is 15 residues long. Trimming cost V 3 bases and J 0 bases, with 12 bases left between them. The germline gives CDR1 MGHRA, CDR2 YSYEKL.